These 13 T cell receptor beta chains share one sample of origin, sequenced in a study of Graves' ophthalmopathy and Graves' hyperthyroidism. The authors amplified TCR beta CDR3 regions from RNA transcripts. The library came from an HTBI-primed first-round RT-PCR and a second-round multiplex PCR. MiXCR was run by TCRdb on the multiplex PCR reads, yielding one entry per CDR3 protein. The top ten hold around 10% of the sample, which has around 1.1 million distinct CDR3 sequences, 35% to 45% seen once. Sequencing was performed on peripheral blood or thyroid tissue (not recorded which). Receptors originate from an adult man with Graves' hyperthyroidism.

This clonotype is a singleton in its sample. A read error may be the cause here, since a much bigger clone is one base away. The chain combines TRBV20-1 with TRBJ1-2; D remains ambiguous. Germline V CDR1 and CDR2: DFQATT, SNEGSKA (reference sequence). Trimming stripped 3 bases from V and 1 base from J, with 9 bases between. The CDR3 is made up of 13 amino acids. CDR3 coding DNA: TGCAGTGCTAGGAGAGTATTTAACTATGGCTACACCTTC. It translates to CSARRVFNYGYTF.

V usage is TRBV4-3 and J usage is TRBJ2-5, with unresolved D. Germline V gene lookup returns CDR1 LGHNA and CDR2 YSLEER. The CDR3 runs 15 residues. V gave up 4 bases and J gave up 1 base, with 13 bases separating them. This CDR3 reads CASSPDGLPQETQYF. The CDR3, as DNA: TGCGCCAGCAGCCCGGACGGGCTACCCCAAGAGACCCAGTACTTC.

This clonotype was observed many times. This chain links TRBV6-5 with TRBJ2-5; 10 bases align to TRBD2. Germline loops: CDR1 MNHEY, CDR2 SVGAGI. The CDR3 runs 16 residues. With 0 bases clipped from V and 5 bases from J, the junction kept 6 bases outside the gene matches. CDR3 bases: TGTGCCAGCAGTTACTCGCCGCTAGCGGGGGTGGAGACCCAGTACTTC. It specifies CASSYSPLAGVETQYF.

This rearrangement joins TRBV30 to TRBJ1-3, with no clear D. Germline assignment: CDR1 GTSNPN and CDR2 SVGIG (reference sequence). CDR3 length equals 16 residues. Between the trimmed V and J ends, which lost 8 bases and 0 bases, there was a span of 20 bases. CDR3 region: CAGNVGRTNSGNTIYF. The CDR3 nucleotides are TGTGCCGGTAATGTTGGACGGACCAACTCTGGAAACACCATATATTTT.

V is TRBV10-3 and J is TRBJ2-7, with 7 bases lining up with TRBD2. The length of the CDR3 is 12 residues. V was pared by 4 bases and J by 6 bases, with 3 bases of the junction left unmatched. Per germline, CDR1 ENHRY and CDR2 SYGVKD. The CDR3 region is CAISGLASEQYF. The CDR3 DNA reads TGTGCCATCAGTGGACTAGCTTCCGAGCAGTACTTC.

CDR3 amino acids: CASSTPGGKNEKLFF. The CDR3 DNA sequence: TGTGCCAGCAGCACCCCAGGGGGCAAGAATGAAAAACTGTTTTTT. The V call is TRBV5-4, the J call TRBJ1-4; 8 bases map to TRBD1. Germline values: CDR1 SGHNT, CDR2 YYREEE (reference sequence). The CDR3 contains 15 residues. Trimming removed 4 bases from V and 5 bases from J; junction bases left unmatched: 7.

This clonotype was counted ten times or more. The chain joins TRBV20-1 to TRBJ2-5; 8 positions agree with TRBD1. From germline, CDR1 is DFQATT and CDR2 SNEGSKA (reference sequence). The CDR3 totals 13 residues. The ends lost 5 bases at V and 5 bases at J; junction bases unmatched: 7. The CDR3 region is CSARQGSRETQYF. The CDR3 DNA reads TGCAGTGCTCGACAGGGGAGTCGGGAGACCCAGTACTTC.

This clonotype was counted a few times. This chain uses TRBV10-3 with TRBJ2-5; D is unresolved. The V gene lost 10 bases and the J gene lost 7 bases, with 16 bases spanning the gap. The CDR3 has 12 residues. Germline V lookup: CDR1 ENHRY, CDR2 SYGVKD. CDR3 loop: CASSQVRATQYF. For the CDR3, the DNA is TGTGCCAGCAGCCAAGTTCGAGCGACCCAGTACTTC.

Remarks on this clonotype: This may be a read error: a much more frequent sequence differs by one nucleotide. The chain carries TRBV20-1 and TRBJ2-7; 9 nucleotides line up with TRBD2. V lost 3 bases and J lost 3; bases outside the gene matches: 6. This CDR3 spans 14 amino acids. CDR1 DFQATT and CDR2 SNEGSKA come from the germline V gene (reference sequence). CDR3 DNA: TGCAGTGCTAGTATGACTAGCGGACACTACGAGCAGTACTTC. It is translated as CSASMTSGHYEQYF.

This clonotype was observed a single time. The chain carries TRBV7-2 and TRBJ1-6; D might be TRBD1 (5 bases). Germline loops: CDR1 SGHTA, CDR2 FQGNSA. Trimming shortened V by 9 bases and J by 8 bases, and 20 bases separated the two germline ends. The CDR3 has 15 residues. The CDR3 loop reads CASSPSQGQDSPLHF. CDR3 coding DNA: TGTGCCAGTAGCCCTTCGCAGGGTCAGGATTCACCCCTCCACTTT.

The sample holds a few counts of this clonotype. V and J are TRBV4-2 and TRBJ2-5, with 9 bases fitting TRBD2. The length of the CDR3 is 16 residues. The ends lost 4 bases at V and 1 base at J; junction bases unmatched: 7. From germline, CDR1 is LGHNA and CDR2 YNFKEQ. CDR3 region: CASSPTVAGAQETQYF. CDR3 DNA sequence: TGTGCCAGCAGCCCTACGGTAGCGGGGGCCCAAGAGACCCAGTACTTC.

For this clonotype: At one of its ends the junction is not consistent with the germline gene, which may arise from a read error. The V and J genes are TRBV16 and TRBJ1-5; 9 bases match TRBD1. This CDR3 spans 15 amino acids. Germline CDR1 reads KGHSY; CDR2 reads FQNENV. CDR3 sequence: CASTSTGGNNRPQHF. DNA of the CDR3: TGTGCCAGCACCTCGACAGGGGGTAACAATCGGCCCCAGCATTTT. Full variable domain (rest looked up from reference TRBV16 and TRBJ1-5): GEEVAQTPKHLVRGEGQKAKLYCAPIKGHSYVFWYQQVLKNEFKFLISFQNENVFDETGMPKERFSAKCLPNSPCSLEIQATKLEDSAVYFCASTSTGGNNRPQHFGDGTRLSIL.

The chain recombines TRBV19 with TRBJ2-2; D uncertain. The CDR3 sequence is 15 residues long. Germline CDR1 LNHDA, CDR2 SQIVND (reference sequence). V was cut by 5 bases and J by 1 base, with 11 bases left in between. The chain's CDR3 is CASSQNVGNTGELFF. The DNA of the CDR3 is TGTGCCAGTAGTCAAAATGTCGGGAACACCGGGGAGCTGTTTTTT.